Below are 30 T cell receptor beta chains sequenced from a single sample in a study of response to subunit inactivated influenza vaccine. TCRdb passed the RT-PCR reads through MiXCR, listing each CDR3 protein once. The repertoire holds some 550,000 distinct CDR3 sequences, with around 25% as singletons. Separately, the same data were catalogued under a study of T cells expressing NK-cell markers. Per that paper: TCR beta cDNA was generated via 5'RACE template switching incorporating UMIs.

The specimen was CD4+ T cells sorted from PBMCs, collected roughly 12 days after vaccination. The receptors originated from a man over 45 who received an inactivated influenza vaccine.

This clonotype was counted once. The rearrangement uses TRBV11-2 and TRBJ2-1, with 16 bases identical to TRBD2. The CDR3 totals 18 residues. Germline V gene sequence: CDR1 SGHAT, CDR2 FQNNGV. The ends lost 3 bases at V and 6 bases at J; junction bases unmatched: 8. CDR3 nucleotides: TGTGCCAGCAGCTTTAGTCCCGGGACTAGCGGGGGGGCCAATGAGCAGTTCTTC. It yields the protein CASSFSPGTSGGANEQFF.

V usage is TRBV12-3 or TRBV12-4 and J usage is TRBJ1-5; D call uncertain. There are 13 residues in the CDR3. The V and J ends lost 3 bases and 10 bases respectively, with 13 bases between them. The CDR3 sequence: CASSFLPGGPQHF. In nucleotides, the CDR3 is TGTGCCAGCAGTTTCCTCCCGGGAGGACCCCAGCATTTT.

This chain links TRBV7-3 with TRBJ2-1; TRBD1 agrees at 7 bases. After removal of 3 bases from V and 7 bases from J, the junction contained 6 bases not matched to a gene. This CDR3 has 14 amino acids. From germline, CDR1 is SGHTA and CDR2 FQGTGA. Here the CDR3 reads CASSLTGSKNEQFF. The DNA of the CDR3 is TGTGCCAGCAGCTTGACAGGGAGTAAGAATGAGCAGTTCTTC.

This clonotype was seen a few times. The V and J genes are TRBV29-1 and TRBJ2-1; 7 bases match TRBD2. Germline CDR1 SQVTM, CDR2 ANQGSEA. The CDR3 is made up of 14 amino acids. V shed 2 bases, J shed 8 bases, and the junction held 9 bases outside the gene matches. CDR3 loop: CSVEPKTSTYEQFF. The CDR3 bases are TGCAGCGTTGAACCAAAGACTAGCACCTATGAGCAGTTCTTC.

The chain uses TRBV6-2 or TRBV6-3 and TRBJ1-1, with D possibly matching TRBD1 (5 bases). CDR1 and CDR2 (germline): MNHEY, SVGEGT. Trimming cost V 6 bases and J 6 bases, with 17 bases left between them. The CDR3 is 14 residues long. CDR3 coding DNA: TGTGCCAGCAGATGGAGGGGAGGAATAGCTGAAGCTTTCTTT. It translates to CASRWRGGIAEAFF.

V is TRBV11-2 and J is TRBJ1-2; D call uncertain. V gave up 1 base and J gave up 8 bases, with 14 bases separating them. Per the germline V gene, CDR1 is SGHAT and CDR2 is FQNNGV. The CDR3 runs to 14 residues. The CDR3 coding sequence is TGTGCCAGCAGCTTAGGGGCGGGCGCCTCCGGCTACACCTTC. Protein sequence: CASSLGAGASGYTF.

This sequence joins TRBV12-3 or TRBV12-4 and TRBJ2-7; 13 bases match TRBD2. Trimming cost V 3 bases and J 0 bases; bases outside gene matches: 8. The CDR3 has 18 amino acids. The CDR3 protein is CASSFTGLAGFRSYEQYF. The CDR3 DNA sequence: TGTGCCAGCAGTTTTACGGGACTAGCGGGATTCCGCTCCTACGAGCAGTACTTC.

This clonotype was recorded many times. The V call is TRBV5-6, the J call TRBJ2-3; D uncertain. With 2 bases removed from V and 6 bases from J, the gap between germline ends came to 7 bases. Germline loops: CDR1 SGHDT, CDR2 YYEEEE. This CDR3 region has 12 residues. CDR3 coding DNA: TGTGCCAGCAGCTTTCATTTGGATACGCAGTATTTT. Its translation: CASSFHLDTQYF.

The table lists this clonotype with a few counts. V gene TRBV20-1 combines with J gene TRBJ2-3; perhaps TRBD1 as D (6 bases). CDR1 is DFQATT and CDR2 is SNEGSKA in the germline V gene (reference sequence). Trimming removed 3 bases at V and 4 bases at J, with 17 bases between. This CDR3 is 15 amino acids long. This CDR3 is CSASIARGWPDTQYF. DNA of the CDR3: TGCAGTGCTAGTATCGCCAGGGGATGGCCAGATACGCAGTATTTT.

This clonotype was counted between two and nine times. The rearrangement uses TRBV11-2 and TRBJ2-3; 10 bases fit TRBD2. J lost 5 bases, V lost 0 bases, and 8 bases had no gene match. The germline V gene has CDR1 SGHAT and CDR2 FQNNGV. The CDR3 has 17 residues. The CDR3 sequence is CASSLEGPSGRIDTQYF. The CDR3 DNA reads TGTGCCAGCAGCTTAGAGGGCCCTAGCGGGAGAATAGATACGCAGTATTTT.

This clonotype was found a few times. The chain links TRBV6-1 to TRBJ2-7; TRBD1 might be the D (6 bases). Germline CDR1 and CDR2: MNHNS and SASEGT. The germline V and J ends were trimmed by 6 bases and 4 bases, with 16 bases remaining between them. There are 14 residues in the CDR3. The CDR3 protein is CASRKGPGVYEQYF. Written as DNA, the CDR3 is TGTGCCAGCAGAAAGGGTCCAGGGGTATACGAGCAGTACTTC.

This rearrangement joins TRBV6-6 to TRBJ1-5, with TRBD1 matching 7 bases. The CDR3 consists of 12 residues. In germline, CDR1 is MNHNY, CDR2 SVGAGI (reference sequence). Unmatched junction bases numbered 0, after V lost 5 bases and J lost 5 bases. The CDR3: CASSTGDQPQHF. CDR3 nucleotides: TGTGCCAGCAGTACAGGGGATCAGCCCCAGCATTTT.

This clonotype was detected only a few times. The chain uses TRBV30 and TRBJ2-3, with D hard to call. Trimming took 3 bases from V and 9 from J, leaving 16 bases between them. The CDR3 spans 13 residues. Germline lookup yields CDR1 GTSNPN and CDR2 SVGIG (reference sequence). The CDR3 region is CAWRAAGGGTQYF. The DNA of the CDR3 is TGTGCCTGGAGAGCCGCTGGCGGTGGGACGCAGTATTTT.

In its sample, this clonotype was seen a few times. This chain joins TRBV20-1 and TRBJ2-1; D is perhaps TRBD1 (6 bases). Per germline, CDR1 DFQATT and CDR2 SNEGSKA (reference sequence). Trimming took off 3 bases at V and 7 bases at J, with 10 bases between the two ends. This CDR3 spans 12 amino acids. CDR3 residues: CSASAGENEQFF. The CDR3, as DNA: TGCAGTGCTAGCGCAGGGGAGAATGAGCAGTTCTTC.

There are many counts of this clonotype. V and J are TRBV9 and TRBJ2-1, with TRBD1 identical over 7 bases. From germline, CDR1 is SGDLS and CDR2 YYNGEE. This CDR3 is 15 amino acids long. V shed 1 base and J 3 bases; nucleotides not matched to a gene: 4. CDR3 protein: CASSVTGVNYNEQFF. The CDR3 region has the DNA TGTGCCAGCAGCGTAACAGGGGTCAACTACAATGAGCAGTTCTTC.

This clonotype was counted only a few times. This chain uses TRBV7-8 with TRBJ2-1; possibly TRBD2 for D (6 bases). Germline CDR1 and CDR2: SGHVS and FQNEAQ. The CDR3 is 15 amino acids. Deletions cut 1 base from V and 6 bases from J, with 13 bases between. The CDR3 DNA follows: TGTGCCAGCAGCTTAGAGGCGGGGCAGGGCAATGAGCAGTTCTTC. The encoded protein is CASSLEAGQGNEQFF.

The rearrangement uses TRBV12-3 or TRBV12-4 and TRBJ1-5; 7 bases are a match to TRBD1. The V segment lost 3 bases and the J segment 5 bases; nucleotides outside the gene matches: 1. The CDR3 has 13 amino acids. DNA of the CDR3: TGTGCCAGCAGTTTCGACAGGGATCAGCCCCAGCATTTT. It specifies CASSFDRDQPQHF.

The chain recombines TRBV20-1 with TRBJ2-2, with a tentative D call TRBD1 (5 bases). The V end was cut by 6 bases, the J end by 1 base, with 9 bases between. CDR3 length equals 13 residues. Germline lookup yields CDR1 DFQATT and CDR2 SNEGSKA (reference sequence). This CDR3 is CSAKGQNTGELFF. In nucleotides, the CDR3 is TGCAGTGCGAAAGGACAGAACACCGGGGAGCTGTTTTTT.

This clonotype was detected only a few times. The chain employs TRBV4-3 and TRBJ2-5; D unresolved. Germline CDR1 reads LGHNA; CDR2 reads YSLEER. The CDR3 covers 13 residues. Trimming took 5 bases from V and 3 from J, leaving 10 bases between them. The CDR3 DNA reads as TGCGCCAGCAGCAAGGACCTCAAAGAGACCCAGTACTTC. Translated, it gives CASSKDLKETQYF.

This clonotype was detected only a few times. The genes are TRBV20-1 and TRBJ2-2, with TRBD1 matching over 8 bases. Trimming cost V 3 bases and J 7 bases; bases outside gene matches: 7. Germline CDR1 is DFQATT and CDR2 is SNEGSKA (reference sequence). This CDR3 region has 14 residues. CDR3 DNA: TGCAGTGCTAGGGGTCAGGGGGCGATCGGGGAGCTGTTTTTT. Protein product: CSARGQGAIGELFF.

This clonotype was observed many times. CDR3 sequence reads: CASRYRGLADTQYF. The CDR3 DNA reads TGTGCCAGCAGATACAGGGGGCTGGCAGATACGCAGTATTTT. The V call is TRBV12-3 or TRBV12-4, the J call TRBJ2-3; the match to TRBD1 covers 9 bases. J gave up 4 bases and V 6 bases, and 5 bases lay outside the gene matches. The CDR3 has 14 amino acids.

This chain uses TRBV7-2 with TRBJ2-4, with 8 bases lining up with TRBD1. Germline V gene lookup returns CDR1 SGHTA and CDR2 FQGNSA. The CDR3 is 14 residues long. The ends lost 4 bases at V and 8 bases at J; junction bases unmatched: 7. For the CDR3, the DNA is TGTGCCAGCAGCTCGGACAGGGCGGTCGACATTCAGTACTTC. Encoded protein: CASSSDRAVDIQYF. Combining the CDR3 with reference TRBV7-2 and TRBJ2-4 gives the whole variable domain GAGVSQSPSNKVTEKGKDVELRCDPISGHTALYWYRQSLGQGLEFLIYFQGNSAPDKSGLPSDRFSAERTGGSVSTLTIQRTQQEDSAVYLCASSSDRAVDIQYFGAGTRLSVL.

There are a few counts of this clonotype. The rearrangement links TRBV11-2 to TRBJ2-7, with 7 nucleotides matching TRBD1. The germline V gene encodes CDR1 SGHAT and CDR2 FQNNGV. The CDR3 is made up of 15 amino acids. With 3 bases clipped from V and 4 bases from J, the junction kept 9 bases outside the gene matches. The CDR3 loop is CASSFVQGRRYEQYF. For the CDR3, the DNA is TGTGCCAGCAGCTTTGTACAGGGGCGTCGGTACGAGCAGTACTTC.

V and J are TRBV30 and TRBJ2-6; the D gene is possibly TRBD1 (5 bases). CDR3 length: 13 amino acids. Germline V gene sequence: CDR1 GTSNPN, CDR2 SVGIG (reference sequence). Deletions cut 2 bases from V and 11 bases from J, with 13 bases between. In DNA form, the CDR3 reads TGTGCCTGGAGTCAGGGAAGGAGCTACGTCCTGACTTTC. Its protein product is CAWSQGRSYVLTF.

This clonotype was seen a single time. V gene TRBV7-2 combines with J gene TRBJ2-1; D is perhaps TRBD2 (6 bases). The CDR3 length is 16 residues. Germline lookup yields CDR1 SGHTA and CDR2 FQGNSA. Trimming removed 3 bases at V and 3 bases at J, with 15 bases between. DNA for the CDR3: TGTGCCAGCAGCTTCTCGGCGGCGGGGATCTACAATGAGCAGTTCTTC. Translation gives CASSFSAAGIYNEQFF.

This clonotype showed up just a few times. This sequence joins TRBV20-1 and TRBJ2-1; D not certain. The CDR3 has 14 amino acids. Trimming shortened V by 5 bases and J by 3 bases, and 14 bases separated the two germline ends. From germline, CDR1 is DFQATT and CDR2 SNEGSKA (reference sequence). The CDR3 loop reads CSAPGGVNYNEQFF. The CDR3 DNA sequence: TGCAGTGCTCCCGGTGGGGTCAACTACAATGAGCAGTTCTTC.

The CDR3 DNA reads TGCGCCAGCAGCCAAGATTTCACCAGGGCCACCGGGGAGCTGTTTTTT. Translation: CASSQDFTRATGELFF. V gene TRBV4-3 combines with J gene TRBJ2-2; D is possibly TRBD1 (5 bases). Trimming took 0 bases from V and 4 from J, leaving 12 bases between them. CDR1 LGHNA and CDR2 YSLEER come from the germline V gene. This CDR3 is 16 amino acids long.

This rearrangement joins TRBV6-2 or TRBV6-3 to TRBJ2-1; 12 positions match TRBD2. J was trimmed by 8 bases and V by 7 bases; bases with no gene match: 9. This CDR3 is built from 15 residues. CDR1 and CDR2 (germline): MNHEY, SVGEGT. This chain's CDR3 is CASKGTSGLLDEQFF. In nucleotides, the CDR3 is TGTGCCAGCAAAGGGACTAGCGGGCTTTTGGATGAGCAGTTCTTC.

This clonotype was detected ten times or more. The J gene is TRBJ2-2, the V gene TRBV7-2, with no clear D. Per germline, CDR1 SGHTA and CDR2 FQGNSA. V shed 2 bases and J shed 6 bases, with 7 bases lying between them. The length of the CDR3 is 13 residues. The CDR3 here is CASSLLYPGELFF. For the CDR3, the DNA is TGTGCCAGCAGCTTACTATATCCCGGGGAGCTGTTTTTT.

This clonotype has just a few counts. J is TRBJ1-6 and V is TRBV9; 9 bases map to TRBD1. The germline V gene encodes CDR1 SGDLS and CDR2 YYNGEE. This CDR3 is built from 15 residues. Germline trimming cut 5 bases from V and 6 bases from J; bases unmatched to any gene: 6. The CDR3 is CASRAGTGRNSPLHF. The CDR3 nucleotides read TGTGCCAGCAGGGCCGGGACAGGGCGTAATTCACCCCTCCACTTT.